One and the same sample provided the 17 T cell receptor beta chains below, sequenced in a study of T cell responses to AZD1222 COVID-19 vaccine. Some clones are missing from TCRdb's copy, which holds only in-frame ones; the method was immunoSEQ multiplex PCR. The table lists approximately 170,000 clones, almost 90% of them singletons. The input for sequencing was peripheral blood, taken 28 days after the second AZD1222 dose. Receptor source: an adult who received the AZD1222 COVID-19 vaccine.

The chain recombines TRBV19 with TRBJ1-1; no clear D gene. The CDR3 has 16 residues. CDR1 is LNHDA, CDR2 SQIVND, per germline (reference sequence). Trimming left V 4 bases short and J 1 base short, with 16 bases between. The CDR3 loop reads CASSKWTGSRNTEAFF. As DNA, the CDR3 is TGTGCCAGTAGTAAATGGACGGGGTCGCGGAACACTGAAGCTTTCTTT.

CDR3 bases: TGTGCCAGCAGCCAAGAGCTGGACAGGAGAGGAGAAAAACTGTTTTTT. This translates into CASSQELDRRGEKLFF. J is TRBJ1-4 and V is TRBV4-2; 7 bases agree with TRBD1. This CDR3 is built from 16 residues. After removal of 0 bases from V and 8 bases from J, the junction contained 9 bases not matched to a gene. Germline loops: CDR1 LGHNA, CDR2 YNFKEQ.

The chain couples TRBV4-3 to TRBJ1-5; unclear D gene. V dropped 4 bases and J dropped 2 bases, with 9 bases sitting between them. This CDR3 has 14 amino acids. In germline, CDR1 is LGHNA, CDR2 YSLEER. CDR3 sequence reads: CASSLAVGNQPQHF. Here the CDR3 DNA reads TGCGCCAGCAGCCTCGCGGTCGGCAATCAGCCCCAGCATTTT.

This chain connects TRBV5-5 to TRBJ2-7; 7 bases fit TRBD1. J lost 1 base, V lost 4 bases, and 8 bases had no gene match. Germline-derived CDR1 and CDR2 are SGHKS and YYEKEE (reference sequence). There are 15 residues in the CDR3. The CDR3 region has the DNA TGTGCCAGCAGCCTAACCGGGACAGATTCCTACGAGCAGTACTTC. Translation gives CASSLTGTDSYEQYF.

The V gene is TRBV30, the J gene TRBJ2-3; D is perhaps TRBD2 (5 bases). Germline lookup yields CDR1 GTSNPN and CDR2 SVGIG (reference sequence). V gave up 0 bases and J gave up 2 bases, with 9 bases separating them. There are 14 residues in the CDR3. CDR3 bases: TGTGCCTGGAGTGTAACGGGAAACACAGATACGCAGTATTTT. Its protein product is CAWSVTGNTDTQYF.

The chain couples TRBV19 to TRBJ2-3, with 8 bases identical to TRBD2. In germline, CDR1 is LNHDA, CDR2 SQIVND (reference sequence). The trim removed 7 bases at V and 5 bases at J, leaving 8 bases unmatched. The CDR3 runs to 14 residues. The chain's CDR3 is CASKSSGGRDTQYF. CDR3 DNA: TGTGCCAGTAAGTCGAGCGGGGGCCGAGATACGCAGTATTTT.

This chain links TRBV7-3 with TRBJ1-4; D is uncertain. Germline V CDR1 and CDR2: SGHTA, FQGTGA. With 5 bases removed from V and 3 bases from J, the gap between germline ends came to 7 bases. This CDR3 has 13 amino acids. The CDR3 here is CASSRAPNEKLFF. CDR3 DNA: TGTGCCAGCAGCCGTGCCCCTAATGAAAAACTGTTTTTT.

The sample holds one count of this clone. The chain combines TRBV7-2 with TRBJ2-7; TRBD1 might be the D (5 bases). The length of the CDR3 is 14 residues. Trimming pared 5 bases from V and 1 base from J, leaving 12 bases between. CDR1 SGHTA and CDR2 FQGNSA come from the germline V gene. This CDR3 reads CASSPFDSSYEQYF. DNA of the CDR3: TGTGCCAGCAGCCCCTTCGACAGTTCCTACGAGCAGTACTTC. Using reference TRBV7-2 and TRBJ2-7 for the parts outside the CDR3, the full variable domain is GAGVSQSPSNKVTEKGKDVELRCDPISGHTALYWYRQSLGQGLEFLIYFQGNSAPDKSGLPSDRFSAERTGGSVSTLTIQRTQQEDSAVYLCASSPFDSSYEQYFGPGTRLTVT.

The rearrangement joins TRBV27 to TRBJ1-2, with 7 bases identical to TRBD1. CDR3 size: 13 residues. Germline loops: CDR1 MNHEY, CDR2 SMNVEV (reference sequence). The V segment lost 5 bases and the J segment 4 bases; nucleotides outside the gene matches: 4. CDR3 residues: CASSSRGFYGYTF. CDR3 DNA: TGTGCCAGCAGTAGCAGGGGGTTCTATGGCTACACCTTC.

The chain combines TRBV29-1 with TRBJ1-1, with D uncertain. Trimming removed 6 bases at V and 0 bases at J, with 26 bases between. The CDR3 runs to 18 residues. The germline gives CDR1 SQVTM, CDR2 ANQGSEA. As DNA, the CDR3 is TGCAGCGTGATCAAAAAGGAAGCTGCCGGGCTATTGAACACTGAAGCTTTCTTT. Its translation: CSVIKKEAAGLLNTEAFF.

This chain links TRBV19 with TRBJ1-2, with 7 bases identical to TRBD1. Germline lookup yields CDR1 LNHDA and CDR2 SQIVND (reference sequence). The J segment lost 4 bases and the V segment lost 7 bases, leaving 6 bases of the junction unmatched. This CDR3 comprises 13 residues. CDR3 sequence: CASTRTGLYGYTF. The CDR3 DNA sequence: TGTGCCAGTACCAGGACAGGCCTCTATGGCTACACCTTC.

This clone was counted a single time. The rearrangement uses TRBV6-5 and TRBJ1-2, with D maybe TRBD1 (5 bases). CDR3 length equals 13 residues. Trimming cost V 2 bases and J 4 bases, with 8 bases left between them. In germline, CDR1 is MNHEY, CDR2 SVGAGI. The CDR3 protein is CASSYQGAYGYTF. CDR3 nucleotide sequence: TGTGCCAGCAGTTACCAGGGCGCCTATGGCTACACCTTC.

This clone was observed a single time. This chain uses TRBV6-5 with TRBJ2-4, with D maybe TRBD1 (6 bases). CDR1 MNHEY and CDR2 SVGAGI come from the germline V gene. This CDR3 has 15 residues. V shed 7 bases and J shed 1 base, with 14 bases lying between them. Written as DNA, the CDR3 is TGTGCCAGCACCCCGGACAGAGGGGCCAAAAACATTCAGTACTTC. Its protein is CASTPDRGAKNIQYF.

This chain's CDR3 is CASSLGGLGYEQYF. DNA for the CDR3: TGTGCCAGCAGCTTAGGAGGACTAGGGTACGAGCAGTACTTC. The V call is TRBV7-3, the J call TRBJ2-7, with 7 bases fitting TRBD2. CDR1 is SGHTA, CDR2 FQGTGA, per germline. The CDR3 consists of 14 residues. V lost 2 bases, J lost 4 bases, and 5 bases stayed unmatched.

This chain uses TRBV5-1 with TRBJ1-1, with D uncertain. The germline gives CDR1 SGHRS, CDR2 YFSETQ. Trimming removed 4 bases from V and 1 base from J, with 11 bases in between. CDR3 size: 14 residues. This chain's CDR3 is CASSVMSGNTEAFF. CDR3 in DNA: TGCGCCAGCAGCGTAATGTCAGGGAACACTGAAGCTTTCTTT.

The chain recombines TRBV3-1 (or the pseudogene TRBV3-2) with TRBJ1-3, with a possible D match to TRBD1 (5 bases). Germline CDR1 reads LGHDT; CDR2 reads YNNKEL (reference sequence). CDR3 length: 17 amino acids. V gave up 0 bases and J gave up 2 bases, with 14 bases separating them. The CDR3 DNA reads TGTGCCAGCAGCCAAGAGGGAGGGGATTTGGCTGGAAACACCATATATTTT. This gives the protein CASSQEGGDLAGNTIYF.

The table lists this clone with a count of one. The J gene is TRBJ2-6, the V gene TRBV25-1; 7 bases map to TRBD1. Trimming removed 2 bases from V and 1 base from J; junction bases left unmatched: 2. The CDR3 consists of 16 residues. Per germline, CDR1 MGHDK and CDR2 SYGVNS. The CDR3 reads CASSEHRGSGANVLTF. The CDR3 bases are TGTGCCAGCAGTGAACACAGGGGATCTGGGGCCAACGTCCTGACTTTC.